The rows below give T cell receptor beta chains drawn from one sample of a study of tumor and adjacent non-tumor tissue in lung cancer. One entry per CDR3 protein, called by TCRdb with MiXCR from the multiplex PCR reads. Here the sample spans 60,000 to 85,000 distinct CDR3 sequences, around 82% being singletons. Material: distant non-tumor lung tissue. The receptor source for this set is a man between 60 and 70 years old with non-small cell lung cancer. The CDR3 runs from the conserved cysteine through the conserved F or W. The D gene is left open where the match is weak. Rows may omit the clone size; those that give it use once, few, many or a size class.

size	V	D	J	DNA	CDR3
NA	TRBV4-3	NA	TRBJ2-1	TGCGCCAGCAGCCAAGTGGGGGCCTACAATGAGCAGTTCTTC	CASSQVGAYNEQFF
NA	TRBV4-2	TRBD2	TRBJ2-2	TGTGCCAGCAGTCCGTCGGATCGGGCTAGCGGGATCAACACCGGGGAGCTGTCTTTT	CASSPSDRASGINTGELSF
few	TRBV5-1	NA	TRBJ2-1	TGCGCCAGCCGGCGGGACGACTACAATGAGCAGTTCTTC	CASRRDDYNEQFF
NA	TRBV27	NA	TRBJ2-1	TGTGCCACGTTGGAGATAGGGGTCCACAATGAGCAGTTCTTC	CATLEIGVHNEQFF
many	TRBV29-1	NA	TRBJ1-1	TGCAGCGTTGGGGCAGGGCTTAACACTGAAGCTTTCTTT	CSVGAGLNTEAFF
NA	TRBV29-1	NA	TRBJ2-7	TGCAGCGTTGAGCGTGTCTACAAGCAGTACTTC	CSVERVYKQYF
many	TRBV4-1	NA	TRBJ1-5	TGCGCCAGCAGCCGGCTTTCAGGGGTCGATCAGCCCCAGCATTTT	CASSRLSGVDQPQHF
NA	TRBV29-1	NA	TRBJ2-4	TGCAGCGTTGAAGATGTAACAGGGAAAAACCTTCTGTACTTC	CSVEDVTGKNLLYF
NA	TRBV11-2	NA	TRBJ2-1	TGTGCCAGCAGCTTAGCGGACTCCAATGTGCAGTTCTTC	CASSLADSNVQFF
NA	TRBV29-1	NA	TRBJ1-2	TGCAGCGTTACAGAAACTAACTATGGCTACATCTTC	CSVTETNYGYIF
NA	TRBV11-2	TRBD1	TRBJ2-3	TGTGCCAACAACTTGCAGGGGGCGCAGGTGTCAGATACGCAGTATTTT	CANNLQGAQVSDTQYF
NA	TRBV11-3	NA	TRBJ2-3	TGTGCTAGCAGTTCCGGGCTAGCAGATAGCACAGATATGCAATATTTT	CASSSGLADSTDMQYF
many	TRBV28	TRBD1	TRBJ1-6	TGTGCCAGCAGTTTACCAGGGGGGCGATATAATTCACCCCTCCACTTT	CASSLPGGRYNSPLHF
NA	TRBV12-3/TRBV12-4	NA	TRBJ2-1	TGTGCCAGCGGTTTAGCCTCTAGCAAGAGCTCCTACAATGAGCAGTTTTTC	CASGLASSKSSYNEQFF
NA	TRBV4-1	NA	TRBJ2-7	TGCGCCAGTAGCCAAGGCAACGGGGACACCTACGAGCAGTACTTC	CASSQGNGDTYEQYF
NA	TRBV15	NA	TRBJ1-1	TGTGCCACCAGCCCGAAGGGGGAAGCGAACACTGAAGCTTTCTTT	CATSPKGEANTEAFF
NA	TRBV28	NA	TRBJ2-3	TGTGCCAGCAGGAACTACGTGACAAATACGCAGTATTTT	CASRNYVTNTQYF
NA	TRBV30	NA	TRBJ2-1	TGTGCCCGATCCTCCGGGGGCTCCGGGGCCCAGCAGTTCTTC	CARSSGGSGAQQFF
NA	TRBV4-2	TRBD2	TRBJ2-2	TGTGCCAGCTGCCAATCCGGGACTAGCGGGAGATACCGGGGAGCTGTTTTT	CASCQSGTSGRYRGAVF
NA	TRBV5-5	NA	TRBJ1-1	TGTACCAGCACTTACCGGGACACCTGGAATACTGAAGCTTTCTTT	CTSTYRDTWNTEAFF
NA	TRBV29-1	TRBD2	TRBJ2-3	TGCAGCGTTATAAAAGGACTAGCGGGACCGGTAAATATGCAGTATTTT	CSVIKGLAGPVNMQYF
NA	TRBV10-3	TRBD2	TRBJ2-6	TGTGCCATCAGTGAACATGGGACTAGCTGTAGGGACTCTGGGGCCAACGTCCCGACTTTC	CAISEHGTSCRDSGANVPTF
NA	TRBV7-9	NA	TRBJ2-1	TGTGCCAGCAGTTCACGGAATTACTATGAGCAGTTCTTC	CASSSRNYYEQFF
NA	TRBV6-5	TRBD2	TRBJ2-3	TGTGCCAGCAGACGGAATGGACTAGTGGGGTCCACAGATACGCTGTATTTT	CASRRNGLVGSTDTLYF
NA	TRBV4-1	NA	TRBJ2-2	TGCGCCAGCAGCCAAGATGGGGGCGGGATAAGGGAGTTGTTTTTT	CASSQDGGGIRELFF
NA	TRBV5-6	NA	TRBJ2-7	TGTACCAGCAGCTTGGCTGGATATGCCTACGAGCAGTACTTC	CTSSLAGYAYEQYF
NA	TRBV4-2	NA	TRBJ2-7	TGTGCCAGCAGCCAAGGATGGGTGGAACGCGAACAGTACTTC	CASSQGWVEREQYF
medium-sized	TRBV29-1	NA	TRBJ2-1	TGCAGCGGTACTACAGGGAATGAGCAGTTCTTC	CSGTTGNEQFF
NA	TRBV6-1	NA	TRBJ1-2	TGTGTCAGCAGAGAAGGAGAGGCGCAGAGGGGCTACACCTTC	CVSREGEAQRGYTF
NA	TRBV6-5	TRBD1	TRBJ2-1	TGTACCAGCAGCTTCAGACAGGGCTCCTACAGTGAGGAGTTCTTC	CTSSFRQGSYSEEFF
NA	TRBV20-1	NA	TRBJ2-1	TGCAGTGCTAGGAGGGACACCAGCGATCAGTTCTTC	CSARRDTSDQFF
NA	TRBV20-1	NA	TRBJ2-3	TGCAGTTCGGAACGGGGGACAGATACGCAGTACTTT	CSSERGTDTQYF
NA	TRBV11-2	TRBD2	TRBJ2-2	TGTGCCAGCAGCTTTAACGTGGGCGGGGGGCTGTTTTTT	CASSFNVGGGLFF
NA	TRBV6-1	NA	TRBJ2-6	TGTACCAGCAGTGGCAACTCTGGGGCCAACGTCCCGACTTTC	CTSSGNSGANVPTF
many	TRBV28	NA	TRBJ2-7	TGTGCCAGCAGTTTTAAGATGGCGGGGTCTCTCTACGAGCAGTACTTC	CASSFKMAGSLYEQYF
NA	TRBV7-8	NA	TRBJ2-3	TGTGTCAGCAGCTCAGAGACTAGCACAGATACGCAGTATTTT	CVSSSETSTDTQYF
NA	TRBV11-1	TRBD2	TRBJ2-1	TGTGACAGCAGCTTAGGTATACTAGCGGGCTACGATGAGGAGTTCTTC	CDSSLGILAGYDEEFF
NA	TRBV5-6	NA	TRBJ1-6	TGCACCAGCAGCTTGAGGCAGGAGAACGGATCACCCCTCCACTTT	CTSSLRQENGSPLHF
NA	TRBV29-1	NA	TRBJ2-5	TGCACCGTTGTCGACAGGCACCAAGAGACCCAGTACTTC	CTVVDRHQETQYF
NA	TRBV6-5	NA	TRBJ1-5	TGTGCCAGCAGTATGCGAGGCCAAGATAGCAATCAGCCCCAGCACTTT	CASSMRGQDSNQPQHF
NA	TRBV6-1	NA	TRBJ1-3	TGTGCCAGCACCACGGACTTTAAATCTGGAAACATCATATATTTT	CASTTDFKSGNIIYF
once	TRBV4-1	TRBD2	TRBJ2-1	TGCGCCAGCAGGCAAGAGTCGGGACTAGCGGGAGGGCGTCGCAATGAGCAGTTCTTC	CASRQESGLAGGRRNEQFF
NA	TRBV5-8	NA	TRBJ1-2	TGTGCCAGTAGCTTGGGGTCAGGGAGGAACTATGGCTACACCTTC	CASSLGSGRNYGYTF
NA	TRBV29-1	TRBD1	TRBJ2-1	TGCAGCGCATACCCGACAGGGGGTGTCTACAATGAGCAGTTCTTC	CSAYPTGGVYNEQFF
NA	TRBV11-1	NA	TRBJ2-2	TGTGCCAACCGACGACGGGGAGAGACCGGGGAGCTGTTTTTT	CANRRRGETGELFF
NA	TRBV6-5	TRBD2	TRBJ2-1	TGTACCAGCAGTTACGGACTAGCGGGAGATTTCGGGGAGCAGTTCTTC	CTSSYGLAGDFGEQFF
NA	TRBV9	TRBD2	TRBJ2-3	TGTACCAGCAGCCCCTTTGCGGGAGGGCCAGATACGCAGTATTTT	CTSSPFAGGPDTQYF
NA	TRBV6-1	NA	TRBJ2-1	TGTACCAGCAGTGAACTACAGGGAAGGAGTCGGAATGAGCAGCTCTTC	CTSSELQGRSRNEQLF
NA	TRBV20-1	NA	TRBJ2-2	TGCTGTGCTAGAGCCCTGGACACCTCCTATAACGCCGGGGAGCTGTTTTTT	CCARALDTSYNAGELFF
NA	TRBV29-1	NA	TRBJ2-7	TGCGGCGCCTTCGTCCCTACTGAGCAGTACTTC	CGAFVPTEQYF
few	TRBV28	TRBD2	TRBJ2-3	TGTGCCACCATACTAGCGGCCCCCAACGGGGATATGCAGTATTTT	CATILAAPNGDMQYF
many	TRBV11-2	NA	TRBJ2-7	TGTGCCAGCAGCTTGGTCACAGGCAGATTCTACGAGCAGTACTTC	CASSLVTGRFYEQYF
NA	TRBV19	TRBD1	TRBJ1-1	TGTGCCAGTAGATACCGAGGCAGGGGGCGTCTGGACACTGAAGCTTTCTTT	CASRYRGRGRLDTEAFF
NA	TRBV6-2/TRBV6-3	NA	TRBJ2-7	TGTGCCAACAGTTACATACGGGGTTTACGGGAGAGCTCCCACGAGCAGTACTTC	CANSYIRGLRESSHEQYF
NA	TRBV6-2/TRBV6-3	TRBD2	TRBJ2-3	TGTGTCAGCAGTTATTACCTACTAGCGGGAGCCACAGAAACGCAGTACTTT	CVSSYYLLAGATETQYF